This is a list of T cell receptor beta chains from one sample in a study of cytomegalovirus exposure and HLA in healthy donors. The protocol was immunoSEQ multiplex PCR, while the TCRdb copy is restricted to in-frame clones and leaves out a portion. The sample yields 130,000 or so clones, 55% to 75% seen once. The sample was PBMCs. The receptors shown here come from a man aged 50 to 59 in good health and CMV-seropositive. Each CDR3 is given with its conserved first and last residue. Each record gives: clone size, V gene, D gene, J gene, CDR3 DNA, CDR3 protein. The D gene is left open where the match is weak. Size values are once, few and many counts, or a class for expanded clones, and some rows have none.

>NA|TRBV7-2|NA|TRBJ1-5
TGTGCCAGCAGCTTAGACCCAGGGGCGAGGAATCAGCCCCAGCATTTT
CASSLDPGARNQPQHF
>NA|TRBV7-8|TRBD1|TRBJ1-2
TGTGCCAGCAGCTTAGGACAGGGTAGTGGCTACACCTTC
CASSLGQGSGYTF
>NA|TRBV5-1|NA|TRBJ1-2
TGCGCCAGCAGTCCTGACAGCTACTATGGCTACACCTTC
CASSPDSYYGYTF
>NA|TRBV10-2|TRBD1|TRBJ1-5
TGCGCCAGCAGTGACCAAGGCAGGGGGCAGGGTCAGCCCCAGCATTTT
CASSDQGRGQGQPQHF
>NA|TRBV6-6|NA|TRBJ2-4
TGTGCCAGCAGTAGGCAGGCGTCTATTCAGTACTTC
CASSRQASIQYF
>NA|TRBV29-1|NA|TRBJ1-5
TGCAGCGCTGGGGACATTTTCGCCCAGCATTTT
CSAGDIFAQHF
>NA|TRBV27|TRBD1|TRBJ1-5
TGTGCCAGCAGTTTAACAGGGGGTCAGCCCCAGCATTTT
CASSLTGGQPQHF
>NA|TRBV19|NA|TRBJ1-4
TGTGCCAGTCGGAGGGCAGGGTGGGATGAAAAACTGTTTTTT
CASRRAGWDEKLFF
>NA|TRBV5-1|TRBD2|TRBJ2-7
TGCGCCAGCAGCCCAACCCGGACTAGCGGGAGGGATACCTACGAGCAGTACTTC
CASSPTRTSGRDTYEQYF
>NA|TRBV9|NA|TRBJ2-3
TGTGCCAGCAGCGTAGGAGTCACCCTTAGCACAGATACGCAGTATTTT
CASSVGVTLSTDTQYF
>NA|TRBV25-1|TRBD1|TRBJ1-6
TGTGCCAGCAGTGAGGACAGGGGCGACAATTCACCCCTCCACTTT
CASSEDRGDNSPLHF
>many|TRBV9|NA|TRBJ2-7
TGTGCCAGCAGCGTAGAGGGCAGGGCCCACGAGCAGTACTTC
CASSVEGRAHEQYF
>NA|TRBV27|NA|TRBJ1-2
TGTGCCAGCAGCACAGGGCCTAACTATGGCTACACCTTC
CASSTGPNYGYTF
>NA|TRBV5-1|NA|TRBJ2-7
TGCGCCAGCAGCTTGGCCGTCTTGGCCGAGCAGTACTTC
CASSLAVLAEQYF
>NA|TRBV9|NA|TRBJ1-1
TGTGCCAGCAGCGTGGTATCGGACACTGAAGCTTTCTTT
CASSVVSDTEAFF
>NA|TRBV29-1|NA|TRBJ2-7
TGCAGCGGGGGGGAGGGGGTCTACGAGCAGTACTTC
CSGGEGVYEQYF
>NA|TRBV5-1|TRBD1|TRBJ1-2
TGCGCCAGCAGCTTGAGGGGACAGACTAACTATGGCTACACCTTC
CASSLRGQTNYGYTF
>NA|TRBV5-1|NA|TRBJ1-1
TGCGCCAGCAGCTTGGAGGTGGGGCGGGGTACTGAAGCTTTCTTT
CASSLEVGRGTEAFF
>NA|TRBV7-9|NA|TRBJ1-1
TGTGCCAGCAGCTTCCCCGGGATGAACACTGAAGCTTTCTTT
CASSFPGMNTEAFF
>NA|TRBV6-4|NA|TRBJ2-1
TGTGCCAGCAGTGACTCAGTGGGGGGGCCAAGGAATGAGCAGTTCTTC
CASSDSVGGPRNEQFF
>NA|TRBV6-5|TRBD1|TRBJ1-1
TGTGCCAGCAGAAGGACAGGGAGACCTGAAGCTTTCTTT
CASRRTGRPEAFF
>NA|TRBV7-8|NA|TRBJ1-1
TGTGCCAGCAGCGCCCACCTGACACAGGGTGAAGCTTTCTTT
CASSAHLTQGEAFF
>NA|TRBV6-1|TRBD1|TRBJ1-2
TGTGCCAGCAGTGAAGCCAATTACAGGGGAGGCTACACCTTC
CASSEANYRGGYTF
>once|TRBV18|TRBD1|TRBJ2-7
TGTGCCAGCTCACATCCCGGGACAGGGGCCTACGAGCAGTACTTC
CASSHPGTGAYEQYF
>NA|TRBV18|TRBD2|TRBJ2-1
TGTGCCAGCTCGCAGACTAGCGGGCCGGTCGATGAGCAGTTCTTC
CASSQTSGPVDEQFF
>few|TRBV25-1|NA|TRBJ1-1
TGTGCCAGCAGTGTCGGGGGTTCGAACACTGAAGCTTTCTTT
CASSVGGSNTEAFF